This T cell receptor (beta chain) was sequenced for a study of metastatic and nonmetastatic thyroid tumors. The wider study: The study looked at repertoires side by side in blood and in tumor or nodule tissue from malignant and benign thyroid patients.

Prior to thyroid surgery, none of the patients had received any treatment. Per the authors' pipeline: Clinicopathological groups supplied CDR3 differences that were used to build a distant-metastasis classifier for papillary thyroid cancer. TCRdb reanalyzed the PCR reads with MiXCR. For this entry, the V and J calls and clone size follow TCRdb and not the study's own pipeline. The sample holds approximately 20,000 clones; more than 15% are singletons and the top ten take about a fifth. The trim removed 3 bases at V and 4 bases at J, leaving 6 bases unmatched. The CDR3 is 15 amino acids. Germline CDR1 and CDR2: SGHNT and YYREEE (reference sequence). This clone appeared many times. The antigen is not known. Whole-study findings and limits: Malignant thyroid tumors reportedly had TCR beta diversity that was significantly higher than in benign nodules, in blood and tumor.

Sequenced material: blood. This TCR came from a female donor with papillary thyroid cancer or a benign thyroid nodule (not recorded which). Some clones in this sample may be carry-over from other donors' samples. This chain links TRBV5-4 with TRBJ2-5; 10 bases agree with TRBD2. The CDR3 region has the DNA TGTGCCAGCAGCTATGAGGGACTAGCGCCAGAGACCCAGTACTTC. It is translated as CASSYEGLAPETQYF.